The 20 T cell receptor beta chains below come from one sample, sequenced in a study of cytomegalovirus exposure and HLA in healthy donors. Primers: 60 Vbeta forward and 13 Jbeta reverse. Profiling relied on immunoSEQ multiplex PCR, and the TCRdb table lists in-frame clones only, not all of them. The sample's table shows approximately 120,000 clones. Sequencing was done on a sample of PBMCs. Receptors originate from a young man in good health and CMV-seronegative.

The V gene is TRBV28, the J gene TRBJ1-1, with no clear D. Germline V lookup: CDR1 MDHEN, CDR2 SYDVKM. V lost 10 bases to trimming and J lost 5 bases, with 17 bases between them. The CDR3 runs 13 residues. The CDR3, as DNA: TGTGCCATACCAACACCGGCCGGGACTGAAGCTTTCTTT. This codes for CAIPTPAGTEAFF.

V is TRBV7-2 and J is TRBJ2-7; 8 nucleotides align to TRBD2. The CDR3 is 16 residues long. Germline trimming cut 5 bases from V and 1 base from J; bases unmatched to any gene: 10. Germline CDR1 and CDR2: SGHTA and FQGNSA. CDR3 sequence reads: CASSPWGAGASYEQYF. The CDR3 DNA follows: TGTGCCAGCAGCCCCTGGGGAGCGGGGGCATCCTACGAGCAGTACTTC.

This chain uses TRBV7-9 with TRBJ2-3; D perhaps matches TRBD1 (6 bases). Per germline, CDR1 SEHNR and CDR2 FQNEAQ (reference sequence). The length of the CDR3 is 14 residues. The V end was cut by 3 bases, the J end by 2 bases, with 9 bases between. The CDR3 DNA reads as TGTGCCAGCAGCTTCCGGGACACCACAGATACGCAGTATTTT. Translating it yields CASSFRDTTDTQYF. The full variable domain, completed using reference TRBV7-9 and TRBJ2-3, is DTGVSQNPRHKITKRGQNVTFRCDPISEHNRLYWYRQTLGQGPEFLTYFQNEAQLEKSRLLSDRFSAERPKGSFSTLEIQRTEQGDSAMYLCASSFRDTTDTQYFGPGTRLTVL.

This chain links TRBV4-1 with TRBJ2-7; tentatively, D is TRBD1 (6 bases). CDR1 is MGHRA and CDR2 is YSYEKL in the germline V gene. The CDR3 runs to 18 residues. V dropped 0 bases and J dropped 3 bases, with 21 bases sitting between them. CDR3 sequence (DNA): TGCGCCAGCAGCCAAGATACCGTTAGAGGGGGTAACGACTACGAGCAGTACTTC. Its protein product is CASSQDTVRGGNDYEQYF.

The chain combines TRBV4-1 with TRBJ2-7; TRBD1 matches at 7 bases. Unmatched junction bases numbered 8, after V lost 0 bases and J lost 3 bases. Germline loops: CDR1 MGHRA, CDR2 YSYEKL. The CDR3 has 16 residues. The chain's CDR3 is CASSQDMGQNYYEQYF. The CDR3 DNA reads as TGCGCCAGCAGCCAAGATATGGGACAGAATTACTACGAGCAGTACTTC.

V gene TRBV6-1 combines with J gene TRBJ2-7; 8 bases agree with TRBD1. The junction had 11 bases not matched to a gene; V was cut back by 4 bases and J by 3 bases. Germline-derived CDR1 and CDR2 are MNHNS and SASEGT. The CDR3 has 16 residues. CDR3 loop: CASSGGSRTGFYEQYF. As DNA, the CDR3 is TGTGCCAGCAGTGGGGGGTCGAGGACAGGGTTCTACGAGCAGTACTTC.

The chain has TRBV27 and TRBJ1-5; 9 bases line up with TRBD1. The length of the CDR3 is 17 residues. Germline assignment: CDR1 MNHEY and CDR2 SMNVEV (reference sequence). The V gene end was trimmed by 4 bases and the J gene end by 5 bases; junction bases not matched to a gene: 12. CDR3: CASSYASDRGFHQPQHF. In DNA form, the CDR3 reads TGTGCCAGCAGTTACGCCTCGGACAGGGGCTTCCATCAGCCCCAGCATTTT.

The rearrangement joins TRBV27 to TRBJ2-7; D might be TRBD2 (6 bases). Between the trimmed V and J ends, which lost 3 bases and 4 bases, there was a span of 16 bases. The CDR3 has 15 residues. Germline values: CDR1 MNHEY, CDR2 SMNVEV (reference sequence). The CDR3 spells CASSFGASVIYEQYF. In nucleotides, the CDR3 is TGTGCCAGCAGTTTTGGGGCTAGCGTCATTTACGAGCAGTACTTC.

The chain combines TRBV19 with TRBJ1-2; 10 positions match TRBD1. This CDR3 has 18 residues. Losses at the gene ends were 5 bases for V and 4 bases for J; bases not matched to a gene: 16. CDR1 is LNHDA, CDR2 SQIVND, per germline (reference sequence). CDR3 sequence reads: CASSATGGLLFGAYGYTF. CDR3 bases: TGTGCCAGTAGTGCGACAGGGGGCTTACTGTTTGGAGCCTATGGCTACACCTTC.

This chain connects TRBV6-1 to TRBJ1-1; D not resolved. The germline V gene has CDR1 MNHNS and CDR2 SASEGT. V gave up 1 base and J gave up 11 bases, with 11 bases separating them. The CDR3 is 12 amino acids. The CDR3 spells CASSEVWAGAFF. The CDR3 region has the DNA TGTGCCAGCAGTGAAGTGTGGGCGGGGGCTTTCTTT.

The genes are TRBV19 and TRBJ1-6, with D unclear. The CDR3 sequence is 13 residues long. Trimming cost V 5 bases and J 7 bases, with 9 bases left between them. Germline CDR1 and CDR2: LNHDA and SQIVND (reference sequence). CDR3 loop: CASSWAVNSPLHF. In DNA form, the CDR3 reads TGTGCCAGTAGTTGGGCTGTAAATTCACCCCTCCACTTT. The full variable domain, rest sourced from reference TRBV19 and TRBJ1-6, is DGGITQSPKYLFRKEGQNVTLSCEQNLNHDAMYWYRQDPGQGLRLIYYSQIVNDFQKGDIAEGYSVSREKKESFPLTVTSAQKNPTAFYLCASSWAVNSPLHFGNGTRLTVT.

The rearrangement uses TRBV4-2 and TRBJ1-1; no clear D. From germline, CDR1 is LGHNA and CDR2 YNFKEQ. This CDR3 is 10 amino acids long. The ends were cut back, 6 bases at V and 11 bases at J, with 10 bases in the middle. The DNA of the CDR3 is TGTGCCAGCAGAGGAGAGGTTGCTTTCTTT. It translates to CASRGEVAFF.

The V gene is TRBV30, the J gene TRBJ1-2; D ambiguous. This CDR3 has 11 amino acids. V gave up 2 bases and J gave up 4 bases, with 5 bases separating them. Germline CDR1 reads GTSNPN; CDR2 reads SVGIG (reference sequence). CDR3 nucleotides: TGTGCCTGGAGTCCGGGCTATGGCTACACCTTC. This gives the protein CAWSPGYGYTF.

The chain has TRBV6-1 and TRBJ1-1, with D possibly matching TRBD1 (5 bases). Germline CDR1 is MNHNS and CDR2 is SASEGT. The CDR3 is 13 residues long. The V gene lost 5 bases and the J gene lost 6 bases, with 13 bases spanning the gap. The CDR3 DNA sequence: TGTGCCAGCAGTCAGGGATGGGCGTCTGAAGCTTTCTTT. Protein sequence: CASSQGWASEAFF.

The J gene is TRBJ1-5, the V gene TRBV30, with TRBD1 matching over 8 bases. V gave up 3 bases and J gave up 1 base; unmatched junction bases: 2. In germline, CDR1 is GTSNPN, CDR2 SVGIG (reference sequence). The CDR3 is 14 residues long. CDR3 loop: CAWSRDRSNQPQHF. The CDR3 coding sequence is TGTGCCTGGAGCCGGGACAGGAGCAATCAGCCCCAGCATTTT.

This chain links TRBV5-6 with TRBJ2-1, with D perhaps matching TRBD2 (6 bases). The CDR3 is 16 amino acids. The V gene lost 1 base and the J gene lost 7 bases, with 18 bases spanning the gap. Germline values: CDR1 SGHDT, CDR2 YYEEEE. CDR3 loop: CASSLSLGTGGNEQFF. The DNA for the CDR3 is TGTGCCAGCAGCTTGTCTCTCGGGACTGGGGGAAATGAGCAGTTCTTC.

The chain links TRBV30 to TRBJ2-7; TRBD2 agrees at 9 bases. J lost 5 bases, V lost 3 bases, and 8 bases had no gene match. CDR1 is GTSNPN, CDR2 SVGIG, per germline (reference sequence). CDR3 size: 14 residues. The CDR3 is CAWRGGRAVNEQYF. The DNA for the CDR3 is TGTGCCTGGAGGGGCGGGAGGGCCGTGAACGAGCAGTACTTC. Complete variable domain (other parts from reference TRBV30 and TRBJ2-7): SQTIHQWPATLVQPVGSPLSLECTVEGTSNPNLYWYRQAAGRGLQLLFYSVGIGQISSEVPQNLSASRPQDRQFILSSKKLLLSDSGFYLCAWRGGRAVNEQYFGPGTRLTVT.

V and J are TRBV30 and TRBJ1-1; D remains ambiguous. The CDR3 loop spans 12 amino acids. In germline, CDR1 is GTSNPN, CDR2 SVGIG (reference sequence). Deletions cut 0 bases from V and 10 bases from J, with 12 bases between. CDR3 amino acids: CAWSVFPSGAFF. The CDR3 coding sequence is TGTGCCTGGAGTGTCTTCCCTTCGGGAGCTTTCTTT.

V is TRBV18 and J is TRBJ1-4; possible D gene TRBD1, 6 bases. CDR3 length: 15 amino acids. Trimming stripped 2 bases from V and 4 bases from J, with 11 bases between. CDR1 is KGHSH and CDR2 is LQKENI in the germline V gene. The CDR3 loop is CASSPGGQLNEKLFF. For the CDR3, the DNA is TGTGCCAGCTCACCAGGAGGACAGCTTAATGAAAAACTGTTTTTT.

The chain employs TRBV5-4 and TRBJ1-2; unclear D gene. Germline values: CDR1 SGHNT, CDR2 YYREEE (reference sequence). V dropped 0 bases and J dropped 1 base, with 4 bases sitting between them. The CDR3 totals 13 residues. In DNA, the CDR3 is TGTGCCAGCAGCTTGGACAGTAACTATGGCTACACCTTC. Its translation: CASSLDSNYGYTF.